These 16 T cell receptor beta chains came from one sample sequenced in a study of response to subunit inactivated influenza vaccine. Via MiXCR, TCRdb re-called the RT-PCR reads, giving one row per CDR3 protein. The data show approximately 300,000 distinct CDR3 sequences, 20% to 25% seen once. The specimen comprised PBMCs from blood, sampled less than 22 months after vaccination. Source of these receptors: a man aged 45 to 75 who received an inactivated influenza vaccine.

Of note for this clonotype: The CDR3 does not close with the conserved phenylalanine or tryptophan, likely indicating a read error. It is unclear where the CDR3 begins or ends on the DNA, so no DNA is shown, and the CDR3 is as TCRdb lists it. V usage is TRBV5-1 and J usage is TRBJ2-1; the D segment call TRBD1 is taken from the table without a DNA check. 9 amino acids form the CDR3, both terminal residues included. CDR1 and CDR2 from the germline V gene are SGHRS and YFSETQ. The CDR3 reads CASSLGIPL.

This clonotype was detected many times. The chain couples TRBV6-2 or TRBV6-3 to TRBJ1-1, with a tentative D call TRBD1 (6 bases). Germline CDR1 and CDR2: MNHEY and SVGEGT. Between the trimmed V and J ends, which lost 4 bases and 11 bases, there was a span of 20 bases. The CDR3 consists of 14 residues. The CDR3 is CASSSLDSQAVAFF. CDR3 nucleotide sequence: TGTGCCAGCAGTTCCTTGGACAGTCAGGCGGTTGCTTTCTTT.

At least ten counts were recorded for this clonotype. The chain couples TRBV29-1 to TRBJ1-5, with no clear D. The CDR3 has 12 residues. The V gene's germline CDR1 is SQVTM and CDR2 ANQGSEA. With 4 bases removed from V and 2 bases from J, the gap between germline ends came to 6 bases. As DNA, the CDR3 is TGCAGCGTTGCCGATGGCAATCAGCCCCAGCATTTT. This gives the protein CSVADGNQPQHF.

This clonotype came up a few times. The rearrangement joins TRBV11-2 to TRBJ2-7; 8 bases are a match to TRBD1. V dropped 1 base and J dropped 4; count of bases not matched to a gene: 3. Germline-derived CDR1 and CDR2 are SGHAT and FQNNGV. This CDR3 is 14 amino acids long. The CDR3 is CASSLGTGRYEQYF. The CDR3 DNA is TGTGCCAGCAGCTTAGGGACAGGGAGGTACGAGCAGTACTTC.

This clonotype turned up a few times. The chain combines TRBV10-3 with TRBJ1-2; maybe TRBD1 (5 bases). The CDR3 is made up of 13 amino acids. The V and J ends lost 5 bases and 10 bases respectively, with 17 bases between them. Germline V gives CDR1 ENHRY, CDR2 SYGVKD. CDR3 in DNA: TGTGCCATCAGTTATGGGGACCGAAGAGACTACACCTTC. As protein: CAISYGDRRDYTF.

V and J are TRBV25-1 and TRBJ2-5; 8 bases align to TRBD2. The germline CDR1 and CDR2 sequences are MGHDK and SYGVNS. The CDR3 contains 15 residues. V lost 2 bases to trimming and J lost 5 bases; unmatched junction nucleotides: 7. The CDR3 nucleotides read TGTGCCAGCAGTGAACGGGTAGCGGGAAGGGAGACCCAGTACTTC. Translating it yields CASSERVAGRETQYF.

This clonotype occurred many times. The V call is TRBV5-1, the J call TRBJ1-5; 9 positions agree with TRBD1. The CDR3 runs 14 residues. V lost 4 bases to trimming and J lost 7 bases; unmatched junction nucleotides: 6. Germline V lookup: CDR1 SGHRS, CDR2 YFSETQ. CDR3 DNA sequence: TGCGCCAGCAGCACCACAGGGGGCAGGCAGCCCCAGCATTTT. Residues: CASSTTGGRQPQHF.

The gene calls are TRBV7-6 and TRBJ2-1, with 7 bases lining up with TRBD2. V shed 0 bases and J 8 bases; nucleotides not matched to a gene: 7. The CDR3 is 15 amino acids. Germline values: CDR1 SGHVS, CDR2 FNYEAQ. The CDR3 nucleotides are TGTGCCAGCAGCTTAGCAGCGGGAAGCGTGGATGAGCAGTTCTTC. It yields the protein CASSLAAGSVDEQFF.

At least ten counts were recorded for this clonotype. The chain uses TRBV29-1 and TRBJ1-2, with D possibly TRBD1 on 6 matching bases. Deletions cut 6 bases from V and 4 bases from J, with 15 bases between. The CDR3 is 13 residues long. Germline V lookup: CDR1 SQVTM, CDR2 ANQGSEA. The CDR3 sequence is CSVGNQGSYGYTF. The CDR3 DNA reads TGCAGCGTCGGTAATCAGGGGAGCTATGGCTACACCTTC.

V gene TRBV18 combines with J gene TRBJ1-1, with TRBD1 matching 9 bases. Germline-derived CDR1 and CDR2 are KGHSH and LQKENI. Trimming removed 3 bases from V and 5 bases from J; junction bases left unmatched: 7. CDR3 size: 15 residues. The CDR3 loop reads CASSPNRGQGTEAFF. In DNA, the CDR3 is TGTGCCAGCTCACCGAACAGGGGGCAAGGGACTGAAGCTTTCTTT.

This clonotype was counted a few times. The chain combines TRBV7-9 with TRBJ1-3, with D perhaps TRBD1 (6 bases). The V end lost 4 bases, the J end lost 2 bases, and 18 bases lay between the germline ends. The CDR3 consists of 17 residues. The germline gives CDR1 SEHNR, CDR2 FQNEAQ (reference sequence). The CDR3 loop is CASSSWGPRGAGNTIYF. CDR3 coding DNA: TGTGCCAGCAGCTCATGGGGGCCTCGGGGCGCTGGAAACACCATATATTTT.

The rearrangement links TRBV2 to TRBJ1-2, with 7 bases fitting TRBD1. This CDR3 spans 16 amino acids. CDR1 and CDR2 from the germline V gene are SNHLY and FYNNEI. V gave up 4 bases and J gave up 3 bases; unmatched junction bases: 11. The CDR3 loop is CASSGLSLGGYYGYTF. The DNA of the CDR3 is TGTGCCAGCAGTGGATTAAGTTTAGGGGGCTACTATGGCTACACCTTC.

This clonotype occurred a few times. The rearrangement joins TRBV20-1 to TRBJ2-1, with D perhaps matching TRBD1 or TRBD2 (5 bases each). Germline CDR1 and CDR2: DFQATT and SNEGSKA (reference sequence). The CDR3 loop spans 12 amino acids. V was pared by 0 bases and J by 10 bases, with 10 bases between. The DNA for the CDR3 is TGCAGTGCTAGAGATCGGGGCAAGGAGCAGTTCTTC. This codes for CSARDRGKEQFF.

This clonotype occurred a few times. The J gene is TRBJ1-1, the V gene TRBV20-1; tentatively, D is TRBD1 (5 bases). The germline V gene has CDR1 DFQATT and CDR2 SNEGSKA (reference sequence). CDR3 length: 14 amino acids. V lost 3 bases to trimming and J lost 5 bases, with 16 bases between them. The CDR3 loop reads CSASNAGGGTEAFF. The DNA of the CDR3 is TGCAGTGCTAGTAACGCGGGGGGGGGAACTGAAGCTTTCTTT.

The chain recombines TRBV7-6 with TRBJ2-2; 9 bases are a match to TRBD2. This CDR3 region has 15 residues. CDR1 is SGHVS, CDR2 FNYEAQ, per germline. The trim removed 3 bases at V and 6 bases at J, leaving 5 bases unmatched. The CDR3 here is CASSFPGTSPGELFF. The CDR3, as DNA: TGTGCCAGCAGCTTCCCCGGGACTAGCCCCGGGGAGCTGTTTTTT. The entire variable domain, with the rest obtained from reference TRBV7-6 and TRBJ2-2, is as follows: GAGVSQSPRYKVTKRGQDVALRCDPISGHVSLYWYRQALGQGPEFLTYFNYEAQQDKSGLPNDRFSAERPEGSISTLTIQRTEQRDSAMYRCASSFPGTSPGELFFGEGSRLTVL.

Only a few counts were recorded for this clonotype. The chain links TRBV5-1 to TRBJ1-1; D remains ambiguous. Germline assignment: CDR1 SGHRS and CDR2 YFSETQ. V was clipped by 6 bases and J by 4 bases, with 16 bases between them. This CDR3 comprises 14 residues. CDR3 in amino acids: CASKNPQRGTEAFF. In DNA, the CDR3 is TGCGCCAGCAAGAACCCCCAACGTGGCACTGAAGCTTTCTTT.